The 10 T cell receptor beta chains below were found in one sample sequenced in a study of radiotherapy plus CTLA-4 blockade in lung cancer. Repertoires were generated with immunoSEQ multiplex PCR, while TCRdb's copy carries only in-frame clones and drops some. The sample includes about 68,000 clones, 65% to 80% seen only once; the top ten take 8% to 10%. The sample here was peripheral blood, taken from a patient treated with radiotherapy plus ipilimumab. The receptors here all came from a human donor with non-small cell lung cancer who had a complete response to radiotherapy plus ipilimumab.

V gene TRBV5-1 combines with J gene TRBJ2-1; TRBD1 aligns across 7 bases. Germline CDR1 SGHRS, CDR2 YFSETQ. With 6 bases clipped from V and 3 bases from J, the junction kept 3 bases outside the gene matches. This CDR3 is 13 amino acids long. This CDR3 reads CASTGTVYNEQFF. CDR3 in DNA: TGCGCCAGCACCGGGACAGTCTACAATGAGCAGTTCTTC.

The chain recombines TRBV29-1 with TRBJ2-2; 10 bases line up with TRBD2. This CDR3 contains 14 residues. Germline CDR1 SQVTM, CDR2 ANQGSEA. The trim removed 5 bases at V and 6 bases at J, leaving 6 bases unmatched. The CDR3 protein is CSVWPSGRSGELFF. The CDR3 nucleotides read TGCAGCGTTTGGCCTAGCGGGAGATCCGGGGAGCTGTTTTTT.

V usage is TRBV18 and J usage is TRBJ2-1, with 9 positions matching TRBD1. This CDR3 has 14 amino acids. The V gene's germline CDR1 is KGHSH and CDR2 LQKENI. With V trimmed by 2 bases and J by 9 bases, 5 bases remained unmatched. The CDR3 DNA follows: TGTGCCAGCTCACCAGAGACAGGGGGTGGTGAGCAGTTCTTC. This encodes CASSPETGGGEQFF. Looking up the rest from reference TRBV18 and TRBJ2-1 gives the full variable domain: NAGVMQNPRHLVRRRGQEARLRCSPMKGHSHVYWYRQLPEEGLKFMVYLQKENIIDESGMPKERFSAEFPKEGPSILRIQQVVRGDSAAYFCASSPETGGGEQFFGPGTRLTVL.

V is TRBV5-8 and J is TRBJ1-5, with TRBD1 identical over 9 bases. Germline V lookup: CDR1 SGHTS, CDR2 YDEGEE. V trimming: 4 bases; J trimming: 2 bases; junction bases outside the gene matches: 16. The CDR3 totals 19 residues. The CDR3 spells CASSHKTGTGRIGNQPQHF. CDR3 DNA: TGTGCCAGCAGCCACAAAACCGGGACAGGGAGGATCGGCAATCAGCCCCAGCATTTT.

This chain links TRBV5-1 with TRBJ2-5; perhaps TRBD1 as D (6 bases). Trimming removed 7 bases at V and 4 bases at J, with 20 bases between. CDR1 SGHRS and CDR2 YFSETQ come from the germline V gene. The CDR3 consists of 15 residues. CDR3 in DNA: TGCGCCAGCCGATCCGGGACACTATACTTAGAGACCCAGTACTTC. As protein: CASRSGTLYLETQYF.

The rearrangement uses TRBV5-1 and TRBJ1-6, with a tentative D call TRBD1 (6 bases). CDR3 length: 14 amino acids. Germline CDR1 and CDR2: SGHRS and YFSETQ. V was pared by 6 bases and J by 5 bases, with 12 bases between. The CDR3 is CASKPGHHNSPLHF. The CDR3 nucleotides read TGCGCCAGCAAACCGGGACACCATAATTCACCCCTCCACTTT.

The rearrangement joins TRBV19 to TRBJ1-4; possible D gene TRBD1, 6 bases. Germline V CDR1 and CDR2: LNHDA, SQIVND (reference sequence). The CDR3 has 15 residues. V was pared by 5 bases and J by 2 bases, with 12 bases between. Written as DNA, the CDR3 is TGTGCCAGTAGTCCCGACGACAGGACTAATGAAAAACTGTTTTTT. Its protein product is CASSPDDRTNEKLFF.

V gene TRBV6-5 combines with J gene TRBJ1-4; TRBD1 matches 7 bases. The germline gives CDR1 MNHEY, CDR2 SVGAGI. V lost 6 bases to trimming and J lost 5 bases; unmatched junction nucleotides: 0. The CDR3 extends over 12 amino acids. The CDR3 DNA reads TGTGCCAGCAGGGGACAGAATGAAAAACTGTTTTTT. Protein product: CASRGQNEKLFF.

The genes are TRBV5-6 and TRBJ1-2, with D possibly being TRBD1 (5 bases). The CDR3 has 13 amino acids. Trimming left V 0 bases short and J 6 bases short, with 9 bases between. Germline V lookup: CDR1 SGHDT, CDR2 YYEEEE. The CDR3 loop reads CASSLVRVDGYTF. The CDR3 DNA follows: TGTGCCAGCAGCTTGGTCAGGGTCGATGGCTACACCTTC.

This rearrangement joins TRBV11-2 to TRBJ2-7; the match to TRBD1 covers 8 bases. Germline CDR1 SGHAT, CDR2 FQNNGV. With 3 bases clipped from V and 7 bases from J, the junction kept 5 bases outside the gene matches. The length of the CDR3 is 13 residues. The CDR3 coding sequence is TGTGCCAGCAGCTTCCACAGGGGGTGGGAGCAGTACGTC. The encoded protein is CASSFHRGWEQYV.